The clone carrying this T cell receptor beta chain occurred a few times. What it recognizes is unknown. The entry originates in a study of T cell repertoires in aging, cancer and after chemotherapy. Multiplex touch-down PCR with TRB-A/B primers amplified rearranged V-D-J TRB sequences. TCRdb independently ran MiXCR on the multiplex PCR reads; one entry per CDR3 protein. The sample lists approximately 3,900 distinct CDR3 sequences, around 44% occurring once. Findings and limits, study-wide: In each cancer cohort, median generation probability increased across chemotherapy, suggesting thymic output rebounded.

Amplification of TCR beta used genomic DNA extracted from peripheral blood. This clonotype originated in a human donor with a solid tumor. Sequencing input: blood.

This chain's CDR3 is CASSRDNSNQPQHF. The CDR3 DNA is TGTGCCAGCAGCCGGGACAACAGCAATCAGCCCCAGCATTTT. V and J are TRBV7-2 and TRBJ1-5; a weak D match, TRBD1 (6 bases). Between the trimmed V and J ends, which lost 5 bases and 1 base, there was a span of 9 bases. CDR1 is SGHTA and CDR2 is FQGNSA in the germline V gene. The CDR3 is 14 amino acids.